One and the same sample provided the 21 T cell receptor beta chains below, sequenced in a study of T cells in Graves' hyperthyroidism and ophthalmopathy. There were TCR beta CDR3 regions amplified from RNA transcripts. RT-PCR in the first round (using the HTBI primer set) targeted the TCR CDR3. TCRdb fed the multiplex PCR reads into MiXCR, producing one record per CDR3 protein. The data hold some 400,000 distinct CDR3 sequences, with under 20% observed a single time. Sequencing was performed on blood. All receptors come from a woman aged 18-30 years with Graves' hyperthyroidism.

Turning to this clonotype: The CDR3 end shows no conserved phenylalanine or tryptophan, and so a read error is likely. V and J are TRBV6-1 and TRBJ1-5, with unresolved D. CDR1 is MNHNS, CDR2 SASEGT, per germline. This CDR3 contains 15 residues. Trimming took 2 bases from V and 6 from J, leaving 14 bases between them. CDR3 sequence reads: CASSEWGNGLQPQHV. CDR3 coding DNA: TGTGCCAGCAGTGAATGGGGAAATGGTCTTCAGCCCCAGCATGTT.

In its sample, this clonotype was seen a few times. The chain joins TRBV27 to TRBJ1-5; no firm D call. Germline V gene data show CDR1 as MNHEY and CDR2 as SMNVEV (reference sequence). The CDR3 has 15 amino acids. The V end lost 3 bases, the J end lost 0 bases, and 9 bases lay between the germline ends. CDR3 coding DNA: TGTGCCAGCAGTTTTGGGTGGCGTAGCAATCAGCCCCAGCATTTT. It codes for CASSFGWRSNQPQHF.

The CDR3 here is CASSSLMQKTQYF. The DNA for the CDR3 is TGTGCCAGCAGTTCCCTAATGCAAAAGACCCAGTACTTC. J is TRBJ2-5 and V is TRBV27; no definite D call. Germline lookup yields CDR1 MNHEY and CDR2 SMNVEV (reference sequence). Trimming removed 4 bases from V and 6 bases from J, with 12 bases in between. This CDR3 is built from 13 residues.

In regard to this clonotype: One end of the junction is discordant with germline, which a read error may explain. CDR3 in amino acids: CSVVAGAQETLYF. The CDR3 DNA sequence: TGCAGCGTTGTAGCGGGGGCCCAAGAGACCCTGTACTTC. The chain recombines TRBV29-1 with TRBJ2-5, with TRBD2 matching 9 bases. CDR1 is SQVTM and CDR2 is ANQGSEA in the germline V gene. The CDR3 has 13 amino acids.

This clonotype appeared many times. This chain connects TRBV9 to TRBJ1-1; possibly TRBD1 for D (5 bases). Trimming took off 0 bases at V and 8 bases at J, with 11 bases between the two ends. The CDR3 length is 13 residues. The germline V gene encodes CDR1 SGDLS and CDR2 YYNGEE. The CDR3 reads CASSVGTGSEAFF. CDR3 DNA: TGTGCCAGCAGCGTAGGAACAGGCTCCGAAGCTTTCTTT.

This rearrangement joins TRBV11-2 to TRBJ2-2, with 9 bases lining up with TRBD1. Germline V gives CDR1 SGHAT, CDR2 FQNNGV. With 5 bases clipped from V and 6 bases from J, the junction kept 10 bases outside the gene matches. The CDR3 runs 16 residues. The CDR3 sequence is CASSAPGTGTSGELFF. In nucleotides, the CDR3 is TGTGCCAGCAGCGCTCCCGGGACAGGGACGTCCGGGGAGCTGTTTTTT.

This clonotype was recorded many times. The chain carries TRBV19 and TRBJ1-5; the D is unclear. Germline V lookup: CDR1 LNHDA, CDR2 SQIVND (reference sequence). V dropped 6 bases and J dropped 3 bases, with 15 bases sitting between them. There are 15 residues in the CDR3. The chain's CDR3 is CASSPILQLNQPQHF. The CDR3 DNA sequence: TGTGCCAGTAGCCCCATTTTACAGCTCAATCAGCCCCAGCATTTT.

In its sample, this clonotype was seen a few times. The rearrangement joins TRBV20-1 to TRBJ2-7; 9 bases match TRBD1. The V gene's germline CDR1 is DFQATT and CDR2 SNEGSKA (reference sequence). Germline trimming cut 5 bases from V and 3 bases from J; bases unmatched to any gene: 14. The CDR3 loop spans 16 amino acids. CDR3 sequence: CSAPLNWDRDNYEQYF. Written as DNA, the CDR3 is TGCAGTGCTCCCCTGAACTGGGACAGGGATAACTACGAGCAGTACTTC.

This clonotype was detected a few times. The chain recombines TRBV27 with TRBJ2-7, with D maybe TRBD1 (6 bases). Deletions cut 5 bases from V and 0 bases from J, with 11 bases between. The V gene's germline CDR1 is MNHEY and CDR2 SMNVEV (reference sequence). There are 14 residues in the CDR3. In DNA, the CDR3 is TGTGCCAGCAGTCTAGAGACAGGCTCCTACGAGCAGTACTTC. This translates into CASSLETGSYEQYF.

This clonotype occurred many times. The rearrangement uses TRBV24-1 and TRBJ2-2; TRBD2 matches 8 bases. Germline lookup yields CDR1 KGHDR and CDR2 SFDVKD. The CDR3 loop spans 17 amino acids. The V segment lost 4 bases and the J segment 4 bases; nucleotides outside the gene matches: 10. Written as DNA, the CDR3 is TGTGCCACCAGTGAACCCCGGGGGGGGGCGGGCACCGGGGAGCTGTTTTTT. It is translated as CATSEPRGGAGTGELFF.

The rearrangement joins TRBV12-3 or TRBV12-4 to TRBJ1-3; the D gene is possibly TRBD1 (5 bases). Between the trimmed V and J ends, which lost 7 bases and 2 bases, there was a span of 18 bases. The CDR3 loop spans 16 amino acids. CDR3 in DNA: TGTGCCAGCACCACCCGGGGACTCATTACTGGAAACACCATATATTTT. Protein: CASTTRGLITGNTIYF.

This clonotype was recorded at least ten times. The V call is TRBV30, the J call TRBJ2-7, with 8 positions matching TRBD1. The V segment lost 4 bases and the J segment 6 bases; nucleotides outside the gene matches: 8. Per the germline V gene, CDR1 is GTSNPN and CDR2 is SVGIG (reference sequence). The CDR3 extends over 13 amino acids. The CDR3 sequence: CAWNRDRLGEQYF. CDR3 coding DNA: TGTGCCTGGAACCGGGACAGGTTAGGCGAGCAGTACTTC.

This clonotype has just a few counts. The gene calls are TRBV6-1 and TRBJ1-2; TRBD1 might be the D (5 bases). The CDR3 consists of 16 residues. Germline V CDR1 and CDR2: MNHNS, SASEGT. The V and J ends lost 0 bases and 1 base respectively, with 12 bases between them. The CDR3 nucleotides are TGTGCCAGCAGTGAAGCCAGTATGACAGTTAACTATGGCTACACCTTC. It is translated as CASSEASMTVNYGYTF.

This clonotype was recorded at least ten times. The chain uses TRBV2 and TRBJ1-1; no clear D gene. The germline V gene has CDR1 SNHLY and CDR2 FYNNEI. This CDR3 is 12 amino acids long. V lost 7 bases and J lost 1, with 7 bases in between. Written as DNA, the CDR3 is TGTGCCAGCAACAGTCCGAACACTGAAGCTTTCTTT. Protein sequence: CASNSPNTEAFF.

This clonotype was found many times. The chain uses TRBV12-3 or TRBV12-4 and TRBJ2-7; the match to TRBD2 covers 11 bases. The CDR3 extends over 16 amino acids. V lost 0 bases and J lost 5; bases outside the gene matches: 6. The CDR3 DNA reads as TGTGCCAGCAGTTTAGCTAGCGGGGGGGCCGTGGACGAGCAGTACTTC. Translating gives CASSLASGGAVDEQYF.

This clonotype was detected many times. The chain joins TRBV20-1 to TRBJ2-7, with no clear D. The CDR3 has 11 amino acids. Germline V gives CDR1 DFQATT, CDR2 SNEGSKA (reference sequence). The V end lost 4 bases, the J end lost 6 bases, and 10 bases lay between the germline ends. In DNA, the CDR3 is TGCAGTGCTATTGGAATGGGCGAGCAGTACTTC. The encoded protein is CSAIGMGEQYF.

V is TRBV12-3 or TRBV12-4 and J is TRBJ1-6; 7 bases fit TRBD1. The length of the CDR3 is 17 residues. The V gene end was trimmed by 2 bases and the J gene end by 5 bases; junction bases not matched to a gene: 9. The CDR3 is CASSLRKTGRDNSPLHF. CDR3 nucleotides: TGTGCCAGCAGTTTAAGGAAGACAGGGAGGGATAATTCACCCCTCCACTTT.

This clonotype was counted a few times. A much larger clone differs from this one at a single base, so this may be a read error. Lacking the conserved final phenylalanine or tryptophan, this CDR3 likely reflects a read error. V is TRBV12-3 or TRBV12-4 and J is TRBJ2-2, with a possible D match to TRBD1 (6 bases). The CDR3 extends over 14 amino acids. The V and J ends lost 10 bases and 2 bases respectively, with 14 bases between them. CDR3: CANTRDINTGELFV. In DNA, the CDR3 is TGTGCCAACACCCGGGACATTAACACCGGGGAGCTGTTTGTT.

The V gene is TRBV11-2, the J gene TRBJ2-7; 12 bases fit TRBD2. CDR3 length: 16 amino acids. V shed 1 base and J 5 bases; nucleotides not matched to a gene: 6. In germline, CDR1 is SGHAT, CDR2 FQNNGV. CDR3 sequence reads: CASSLVPSGGAHEQYF. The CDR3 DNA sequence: TGTGCCAGCAGCTTAGTTCCTAGCGGGGGGGCTCACGAGCAGTACTTC.

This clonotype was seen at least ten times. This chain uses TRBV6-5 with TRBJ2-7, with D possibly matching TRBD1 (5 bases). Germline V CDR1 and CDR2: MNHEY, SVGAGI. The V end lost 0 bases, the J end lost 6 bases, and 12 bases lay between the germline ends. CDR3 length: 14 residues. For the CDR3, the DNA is TGTGCCAGCAGTTACTCAAGGGGCGCAGGCGAGCAGTACTTC. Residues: CASSYSRGAGEQYF.

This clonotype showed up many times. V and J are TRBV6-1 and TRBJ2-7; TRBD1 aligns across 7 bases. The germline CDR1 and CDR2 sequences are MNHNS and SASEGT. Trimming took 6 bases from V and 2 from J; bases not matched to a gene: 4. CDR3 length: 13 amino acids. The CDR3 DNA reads TGTGCCAGCAGAAGGACAGGAGCCTACGAGCAGTACTTC. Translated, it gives CASRRTGAYEQYF.